This T cell receptor (beta chain) was found in a study of blood T cells in healthy people across ages. PCR was performed a second time for 7 to 11 cycles using a sample-barcoded 5' primer and a J-beta primer mix. From the 5' RACE reads, TCRdb called clonotypes with MiXCR, one entry per CDR3 protein. The table lists 540,000 or so distinct CDR3 sequences, approximately 25% of them singletons, with 8.5% to 9.5% in the top ten. CDR3 size: 14 residues. With 4 bases removed from V and 0 bases from J, the gap between germline ends came to 10 bases. These data were also filed under a second study, of T cells of mothers and their children. From that second work: Samples were obtained from three healthy Caucasian mothers and their six children. Sequencing revealed no T cell clones that were persistent and microchimeric.

This sequence joins TRBV12-3 or TRBV12-4 and TRBJ2-7; D is uncertain. Input material: blood. The source is a boy between 10 and 17 years old in good health. The CDR3 bases are TGTGCCAGCAGTTCTGCTAGACTCTCCTACGAGCAGTACTTC. Amino acids: CASSSARLSYEQYF.